This TCR beta chain was identified in a study of blood T cells in healthy people across ages. Overall study results and limits: Higher diversity, along with more naive CD4+ cells, distinguished long-lived donors from aged donors.

Germline-derived CDR1 and CDR2 are ENHRY and SYGVKD. This CDR3 has 14 residues. V gave up 6 bases and J gave up 4 bases, with 16 bases separating them. This clonotype has a single count. Antigen unknown. For the second PCR, which ran for 7 to 11 cycles, a sample-barcoded 5' primer and a J-beta primer mix were used. Each cDNA molecule carried a tag from a template-switch adaptor that contained 12 random nucleotides. TCRdb called the 5' RACE reads again in MiXCR, with one record for every CDR3 protein. The repertoire consists of 500,000 to 650,000 distinct CDR3 sequences, with about a quarter occurring once and the leading ten covering 3% to 4.5%. A further study also used this sample, focusing on T cells of mothers and their children. That paper notes: Three healthy Caucasian mothers and their six children were the donors. Slightly, though not significantly, more overlap was seen in related than in unrelated mother-child pairs.

The sequenced material came from blood. The receptor's source is a boy aged 2 to 10 in good health. V is TRBV10-3 and J is TRBJ2-7; D is perhaps TRBD2 (5 bases). The CDR3 region has the DNA TGTGCCATCAGCTTCAACGGGGAGATTTACGAGCAGTACTTC. Translating it yields CAISFNGEIYEQYF.